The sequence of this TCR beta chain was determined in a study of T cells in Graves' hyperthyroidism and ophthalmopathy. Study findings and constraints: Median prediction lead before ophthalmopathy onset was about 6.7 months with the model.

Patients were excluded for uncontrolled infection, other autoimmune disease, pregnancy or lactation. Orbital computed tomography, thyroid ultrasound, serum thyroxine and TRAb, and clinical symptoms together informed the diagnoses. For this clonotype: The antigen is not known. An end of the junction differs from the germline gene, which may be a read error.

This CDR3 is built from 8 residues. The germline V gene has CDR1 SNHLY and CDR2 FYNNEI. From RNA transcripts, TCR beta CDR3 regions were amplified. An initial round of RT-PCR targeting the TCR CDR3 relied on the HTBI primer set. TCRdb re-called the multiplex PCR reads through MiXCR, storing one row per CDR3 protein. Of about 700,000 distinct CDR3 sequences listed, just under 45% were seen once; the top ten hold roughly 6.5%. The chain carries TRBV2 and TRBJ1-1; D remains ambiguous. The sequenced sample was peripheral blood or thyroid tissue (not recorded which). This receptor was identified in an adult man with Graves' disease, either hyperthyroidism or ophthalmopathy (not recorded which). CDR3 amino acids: CASSTGYF. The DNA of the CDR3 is TGTGCCAGCAGTACGGGATACTTT. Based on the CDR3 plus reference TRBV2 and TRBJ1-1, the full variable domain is EPEVTQTPSHQVTQMGQEVILRCVPISNHLYFYWYRQILGQKVEFLVSFYNNEISEKSEIFDDQFSVERPDGSNFTLKIRSTKLEDSAMYFCASSTGYFGQGTRLTVV.